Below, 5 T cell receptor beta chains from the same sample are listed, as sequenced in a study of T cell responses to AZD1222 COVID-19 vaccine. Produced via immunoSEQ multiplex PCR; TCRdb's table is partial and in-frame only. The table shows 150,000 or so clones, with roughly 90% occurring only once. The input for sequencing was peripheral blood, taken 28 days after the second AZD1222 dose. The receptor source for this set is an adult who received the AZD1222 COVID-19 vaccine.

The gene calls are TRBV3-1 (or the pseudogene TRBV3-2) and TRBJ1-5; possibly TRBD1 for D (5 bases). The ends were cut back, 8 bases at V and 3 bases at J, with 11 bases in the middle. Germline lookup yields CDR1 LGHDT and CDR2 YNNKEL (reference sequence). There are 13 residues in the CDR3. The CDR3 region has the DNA TGTGCCAGCGCTCAGGGTTTCAATCAGCCCCAGCATTTT. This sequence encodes CASAQGFNQPQHF.

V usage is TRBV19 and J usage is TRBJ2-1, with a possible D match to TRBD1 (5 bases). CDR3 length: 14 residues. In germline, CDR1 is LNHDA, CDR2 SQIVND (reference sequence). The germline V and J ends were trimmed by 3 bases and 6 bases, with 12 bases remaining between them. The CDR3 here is CASSISRQGNEQFF. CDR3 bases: TGTGCCAGTAGTATTTCGCGGCAGGGCAATGAGCAGTTCTTC.

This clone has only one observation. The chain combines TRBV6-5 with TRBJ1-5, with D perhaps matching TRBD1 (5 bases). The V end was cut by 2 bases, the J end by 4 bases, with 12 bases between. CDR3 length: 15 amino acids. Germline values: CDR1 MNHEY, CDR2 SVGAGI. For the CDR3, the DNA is TGTGCCAGCAGTTACAGACAGCCTCTTAATCAGCCCCAGCATTTT. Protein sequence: CASSYRQPLNQPQHF.

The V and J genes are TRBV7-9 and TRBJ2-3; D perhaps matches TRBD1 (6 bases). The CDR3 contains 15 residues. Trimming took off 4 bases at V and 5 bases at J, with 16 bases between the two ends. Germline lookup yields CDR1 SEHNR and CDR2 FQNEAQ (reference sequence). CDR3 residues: CASSSTGQNRDTQYF. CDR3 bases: TGTGCCAGCAGCTCGACGGGACAAAACAGAGATACGCAGTATTTT.

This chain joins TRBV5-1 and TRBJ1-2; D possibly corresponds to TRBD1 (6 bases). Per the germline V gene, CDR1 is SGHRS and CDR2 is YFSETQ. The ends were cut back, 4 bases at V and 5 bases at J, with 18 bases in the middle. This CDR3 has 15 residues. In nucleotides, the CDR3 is TGCGCCAGCAGCCCGGTTCCAGGGGATCCTTATGGCTACACCTTC. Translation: CASSPVPGDPYGYTF.